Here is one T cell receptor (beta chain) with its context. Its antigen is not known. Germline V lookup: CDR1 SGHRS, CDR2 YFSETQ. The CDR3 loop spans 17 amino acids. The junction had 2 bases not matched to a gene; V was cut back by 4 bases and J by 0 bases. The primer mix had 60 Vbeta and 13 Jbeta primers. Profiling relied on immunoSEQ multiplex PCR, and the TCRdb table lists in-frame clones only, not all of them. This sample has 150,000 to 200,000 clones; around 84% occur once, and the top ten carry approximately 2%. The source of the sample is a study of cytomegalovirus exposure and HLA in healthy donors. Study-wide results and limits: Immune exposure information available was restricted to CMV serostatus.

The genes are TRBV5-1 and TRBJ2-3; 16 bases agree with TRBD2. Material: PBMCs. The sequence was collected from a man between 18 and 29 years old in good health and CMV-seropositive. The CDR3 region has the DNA TGCGCCAGCAGCCCGGGACTAGCGGGGGGGAGCACAGATACGCAGTATTTT. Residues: CASSPGLAGGSTDTQYF.